The 10 T cell receptor beta chains given below trace back to one sample, sequenced in a study of tumor-infiltrating lymphocytes in localized non-small cell lung cancer. Some clones are missing from TCRdb's copy, which holds only in-frame ones; the method was immunoSEQ multiplex PCR. The sample yields about 12,000 clones, 70% to 90% seen once. Sequencing was performed on uninvolved lung tissue not adjacent to the tumor. All receptors come from a human donor with non-small cell lung cancer.

J is TRBJ2-7 and V is TRBV5-4; D is undetermined. The CDR3 consists of 12 residues. The V end was cut by 3 bases, the J end by 2 bases, with 6 bases between. Germline V gives CDR1 SGHNT, CDR2 YYREEE (reference sequence). The CDR3 DNA reads as TGTGCCAGCAGCTCAAATGCCTACGAGCAGTACTTC. It specifies CASSSNAYEQYF.

This chain uses TRBV7-9 with TRBJ2-5, with 9 bases that match TRBD1. The length of the CDR3 is 15 residues. V lost 4 bases and J lost 5; bases outside the gene matches: 8. Germline V CDR1 and CDR2: SEHNR, FQNEAQ (reference sequence). CDR3 in amino acids: CASSSTGGAGETQYF. The CDR3 DNA is TGTGCCAGCAGCTCAACAGGGGGCGCGGGGGAGACCCAGTACTTC. Full variable domain (outside the CDR3, taken from reference TRBV7-9 and TRBJ2-5): DTGVSQNPRHKITKRGQNVTFRCDPISEHNRLYWYRQTLGQGPEFLTYFQNEAQLEKSRLLSDRFSAERPKGSFSTLEIQRTEQGDSAMYLCASSSTGGAGETQYFGPGTRLLVL.

This clone was counted between two and nine times. V and J are TRBV6-1 and TRBJ1-2; 7 positions match TRBD1. The CDR3 extends over 15 amino acids. V lost 6 bases, J lost 4 bases, and 11 bases stayed unmatched. From germline, CDR1 is MNHNS and CDR2 SASEGT. The CDR3 sequence: CASSVTGHDVYGYTF. The CDR3 region has the DNA TGTGCCAGCAGCGTGACAGGGCACGACGTCTATGGCTACACCTTC.

The chain has TRBV18 and TRBJ2-5; D remains unclear. With 1 base removed from V and 5 bases from J, the gap between germline ends came to 11 bases. This CDR3 is 14 amino acids long. Germline V gene data show CDR1 as KGHSH and CDR2 as LQKENI. CDR3: CASSPQGRRETQYF. The CDR3 DNA reads TGTGCCAGCTCACCACAGGGCCGGCGGGAGACCCAGTACTTC.

The rearrangement uses TRBV14 and TRBJ2-1; D gene unclear. There are 13 residues in the CDR3. V lost 1 base and J lost 6, with 7 bases in between. CDR1 and CDR2 (germline): SGHDN, FVKESK. The CDR3 nucleotides read TGTGCCAGCAGCCAAGGGTGGGTCAATGAGCAGTTCTTC. Its protein product is CASSQGWVNEQFF.

CDR3 DNA sequence: TGCGCCAGCAGTGCGGGGGTAGGGAATCAGCCCCAGCATTTT. As protein: CASSAGVGNQPQHF. The gene calls are TRBV10-2 and TRBJ1-5; D is perhaps TRBD1 (5 bases). The CDR3 length is 14 residues. Germline CDR1 WSHSY, CDR2 SAAADI. Trimming took 4 bases from V and 4 from J, leaving 11 bases between them.

This clone turned up a few times. The chain recombines TRBV2 with TRBJ2-1; TRBD1 matches 10 bases. The CDR3 has 14 amino acids. Germline CDR1 and CDR2: SNHLY and FYNNEI. V dropped 7 bases and J dropped 3; count of bases not matched to a gene: 3. The CDR3 is CASNRDRGYNEQFF. CDR3 bases: TGTGCCAGCAACCGGGACAGGGGCTACAATGAGCAGTTCTTC.

CDR3 protein: CASSEAQGLAGAREEQFF. DNA for the CDR3: TGTGCCAGCAGTGAAGCGCAGGGACTAGCGGGAGCTCGGGAAGAGCAGTTCTTC. The chain recombines TRBV2 with TRBJ2-1; 14 positions match TRBD2. The ends lost 0 bases at V and 10 bases at J; junction bases unmatched: 11. Germline CDR1 SNHLY, CDR2 FYNNEI. The length of the CDR3 is 18 residues.

The V call is TRBV5-8, the J call TRBJ2-7; D remains ambiguous. The germline gives CDR1 SGHTS, CDR2 YDEGEE. V lost 0 bases and J 1 base, leaving 5 bases between the germline ends. The CDR3 has 13 amino acids. The CDR3 sequence is CASSLAQSYEQYF. CDR3 in DNA: TGTGCCAGCAGCTTGGCACAGTCCTACGAGCAGTACTTC.

The chain uses TRBV5-3 and TRBJ2-3, with a weak D call TRBD2 (6 bases). TRBV5-3 is assigned to the ORF class and has an uncertain function. The CDR3 is made up of 15 amino acids. V lost 1 base, J lost 0 bases, and 9 bases lay in between. CDR3 bases: TGTGCCAGAAGCTTGAGCGCGGGGAGCACAGATACGCAGTATTTT. Translated: CARSLSAGSTDTQYF.